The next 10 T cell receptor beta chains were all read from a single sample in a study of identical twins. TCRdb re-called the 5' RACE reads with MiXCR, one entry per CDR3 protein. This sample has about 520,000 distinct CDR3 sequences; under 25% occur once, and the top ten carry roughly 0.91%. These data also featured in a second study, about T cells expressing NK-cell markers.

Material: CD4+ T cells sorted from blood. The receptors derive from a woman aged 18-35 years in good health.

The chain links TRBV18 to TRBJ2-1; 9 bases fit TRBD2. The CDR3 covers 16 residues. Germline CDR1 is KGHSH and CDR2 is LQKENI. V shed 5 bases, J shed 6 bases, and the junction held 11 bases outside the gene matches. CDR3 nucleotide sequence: TGTGCCAGCTCATCAATGTGGTCTAGCGGGGTCAATGAGCAGTTCTTC. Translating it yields CASSSMWSSGVNEQFF.

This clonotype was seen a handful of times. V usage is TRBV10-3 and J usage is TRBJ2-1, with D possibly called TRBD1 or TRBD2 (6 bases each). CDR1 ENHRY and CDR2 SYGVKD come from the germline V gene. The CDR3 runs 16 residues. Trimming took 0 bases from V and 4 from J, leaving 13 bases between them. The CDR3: CAISESWGANYNEQFF. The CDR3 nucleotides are TGTGCCATCAGTGAGTCGTGGGGGGCGAATTACAATGAGCAGTTCTTC.

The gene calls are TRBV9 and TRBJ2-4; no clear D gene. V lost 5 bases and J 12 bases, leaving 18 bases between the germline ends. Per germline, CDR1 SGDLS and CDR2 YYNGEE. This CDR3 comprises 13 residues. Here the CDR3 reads CASSLKPGETQYF. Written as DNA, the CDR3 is TGTGCCAGCAGTCTTAAACCAGGAGAGACTCAGTACTTC.

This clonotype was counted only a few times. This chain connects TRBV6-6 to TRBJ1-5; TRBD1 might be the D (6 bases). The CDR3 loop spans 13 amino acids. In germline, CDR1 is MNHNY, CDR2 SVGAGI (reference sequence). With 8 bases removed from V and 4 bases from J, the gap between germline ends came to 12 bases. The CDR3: CASRDKNNQPQHF. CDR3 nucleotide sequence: TGTGCCAGCCGGGACAAGAATAATCAGCCCCAGCATTTT.

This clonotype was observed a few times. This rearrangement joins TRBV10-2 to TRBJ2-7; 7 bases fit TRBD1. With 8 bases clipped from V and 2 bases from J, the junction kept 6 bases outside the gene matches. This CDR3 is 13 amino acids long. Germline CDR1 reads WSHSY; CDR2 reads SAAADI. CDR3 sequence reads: CASQLTGPYEQYF. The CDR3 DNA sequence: TGCGCCAGCCAATTGACAGGGCCCTACGAGCAGTACTTC.

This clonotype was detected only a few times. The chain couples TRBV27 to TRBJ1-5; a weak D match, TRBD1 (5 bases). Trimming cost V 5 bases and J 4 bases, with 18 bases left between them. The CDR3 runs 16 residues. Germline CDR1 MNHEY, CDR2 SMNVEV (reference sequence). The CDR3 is CASSRGSRTINQPQHF. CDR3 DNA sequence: TGTGCCAGCAGTCGGGGGAGCAGGACAATTAATCAGCCCCAGCATTTT.

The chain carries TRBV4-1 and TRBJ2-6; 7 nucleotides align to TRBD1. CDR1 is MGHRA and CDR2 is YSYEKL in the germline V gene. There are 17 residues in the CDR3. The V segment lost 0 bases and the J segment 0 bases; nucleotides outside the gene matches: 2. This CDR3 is CASSQDTGASGANVLTF. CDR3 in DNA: TGCGCCAGCAGCCAAGATACAGGGGCCTCTGGGGCCAACGTCCTGACTTTC.

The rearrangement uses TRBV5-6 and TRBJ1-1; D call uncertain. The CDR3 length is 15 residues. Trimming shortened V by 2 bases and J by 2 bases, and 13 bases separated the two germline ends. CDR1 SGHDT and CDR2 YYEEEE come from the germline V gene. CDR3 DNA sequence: TGTGCCAGCAGCTTCCCAACATCACCAAACACTGAAGCTTTCTTT. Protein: CASSFPTSPNTEAFF.

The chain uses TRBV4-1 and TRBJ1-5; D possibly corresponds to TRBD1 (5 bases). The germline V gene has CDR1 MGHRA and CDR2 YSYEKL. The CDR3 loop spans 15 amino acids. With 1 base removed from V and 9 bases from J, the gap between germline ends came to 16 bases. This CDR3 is CASSQATEGSRPQHF. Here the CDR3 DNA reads TGCGCCAGCAGCCAAGCGACAGAAGGTTCCCGGCCCCAGCATTTT.

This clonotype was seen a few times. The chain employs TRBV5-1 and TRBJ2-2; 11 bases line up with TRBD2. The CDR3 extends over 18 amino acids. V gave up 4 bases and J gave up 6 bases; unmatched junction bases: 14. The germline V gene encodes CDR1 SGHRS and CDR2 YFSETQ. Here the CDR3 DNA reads TGCGCCAGCAGCCCGATCAAACTAGCGGGGGTCGGTGCCGGGGAGCTGTTTTTT. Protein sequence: CASSPIKLAGVGAGELFF.